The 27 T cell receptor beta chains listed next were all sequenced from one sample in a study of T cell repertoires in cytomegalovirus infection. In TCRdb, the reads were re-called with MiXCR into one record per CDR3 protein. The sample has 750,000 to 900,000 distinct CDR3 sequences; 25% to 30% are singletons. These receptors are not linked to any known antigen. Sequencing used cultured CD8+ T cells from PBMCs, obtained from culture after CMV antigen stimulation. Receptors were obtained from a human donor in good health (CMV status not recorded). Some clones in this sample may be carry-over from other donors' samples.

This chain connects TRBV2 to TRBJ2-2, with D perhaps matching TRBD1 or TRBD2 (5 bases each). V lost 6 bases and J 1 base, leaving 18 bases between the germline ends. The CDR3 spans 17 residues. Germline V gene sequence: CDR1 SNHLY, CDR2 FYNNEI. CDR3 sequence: CASRGPGPRLNTGELFF. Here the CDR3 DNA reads TGTGCCAGCAGAGGACCGGGACCCAGATTGAACACCGGGGAGCTGTTTTTT.

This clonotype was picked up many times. CDR3 loop: CASSYDRLGTNTGELFF. The CDR3 region has the DNA TGTGCCAGCAGCTACGACAGGCTTGGGACGAACACCGGGGAGCTGTTTTTT. The chain couples TRBV7-8 to TRBJ2-2; D might be TRBD1 (6 bases). Germline CDR1 SGHVS, CDR2 FQNEAQ. The V end was cut by 4 bases, the J end by 0 bases, with 15 bases between. The CDR3 consists of 17 residues.

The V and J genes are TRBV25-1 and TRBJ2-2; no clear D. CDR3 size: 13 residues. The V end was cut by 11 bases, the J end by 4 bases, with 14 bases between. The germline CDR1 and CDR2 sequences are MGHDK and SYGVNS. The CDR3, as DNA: TGTGCCCTAGGAGAGGAAGGCACCGGGGAGCTGTTTTTT. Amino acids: CALGEEGTGELFF. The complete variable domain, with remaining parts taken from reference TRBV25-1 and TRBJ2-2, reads EADIYQTPRYLVIGTGKKITLECSQTMGHDKMYWYQQDPGMELHLIHYSYGVNSTEKGDLSSESTVSRIRTEHFPLTLESARPSHTSQYLCALGEEGTGELFFGEGSRLTVL.

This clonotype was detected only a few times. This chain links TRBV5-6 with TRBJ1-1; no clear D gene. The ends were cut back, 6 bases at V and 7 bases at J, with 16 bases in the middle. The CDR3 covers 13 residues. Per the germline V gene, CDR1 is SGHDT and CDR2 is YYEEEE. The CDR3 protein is CASKPPGVDEAFF. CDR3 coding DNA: TGTGCCAGCAAGCCTCCCGGGGTAGATGAAGCTTTCTTT.

The CDR3 is CASSPAGDSSYEQYV. Written as DNA, the CDR3 is TGTGCCAGCAGCCCCGCCGGCGACAGCTCCTACGAGCAGTACGTC. This chain uses TRBV7-9 with TRBJ2-7, with D maybe TRBD1 (5 bases). Trimming stripped 5 bases from V and 0 bases from J, with 14 bases between. Germline CDR1 is SEHNR and CDR2 is FQNEAQ (reference sequence). The CDR3 consists of 15 residues.

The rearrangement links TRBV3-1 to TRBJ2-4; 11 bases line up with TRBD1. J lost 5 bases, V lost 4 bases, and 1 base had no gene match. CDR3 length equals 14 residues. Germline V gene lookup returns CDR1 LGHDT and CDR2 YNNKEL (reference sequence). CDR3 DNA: TGTGCCAGCAGCCGGACAGGGGGCGAAAACATTCAGTACTTC. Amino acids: CASSRTGGENIQYF. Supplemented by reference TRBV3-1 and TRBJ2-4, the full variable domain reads DTAVSQTPKYLVTQMGNDKSIKCEQNLGHDTMYWYKQDSKKFLKIMFSYNNKELIINETVPNRFSPKSPDKAHLNLHINSLELGDSAVYFCASSRTGGENIQYFGAGTRLSVL.

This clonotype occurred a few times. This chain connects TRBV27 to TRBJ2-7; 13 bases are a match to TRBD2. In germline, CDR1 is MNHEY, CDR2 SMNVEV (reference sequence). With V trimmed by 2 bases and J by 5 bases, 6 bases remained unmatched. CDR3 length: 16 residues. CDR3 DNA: TGTGCCAGCAGTTTACTTCCACTAGCGGGGGGGAACGAGCAGTACGTC. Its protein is CASSLLPLAGGNEQYV.

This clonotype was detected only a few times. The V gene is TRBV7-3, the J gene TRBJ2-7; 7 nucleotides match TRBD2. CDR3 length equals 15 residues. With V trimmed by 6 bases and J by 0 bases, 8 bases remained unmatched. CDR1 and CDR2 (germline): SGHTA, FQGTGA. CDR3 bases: TGTGCCAGCAGTCGACTAGCCGAGAGCTCCTACGAGCAGTACTTC. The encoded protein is CASSRLAESSYEQYF.

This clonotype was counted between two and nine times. The CDR3 spells CASSYIGTETDTQYF. Written as DNA, the CDR3 is TGTGCCAGCAGCTATATCGGGACAGAGACAGATACGCAGTATTTT. The chain links TRBV7-6 to TRBJ2-3; 7 nucleotides line up with TRBD1. Trimming at V came to 4 bases and at J to 3 bases, leaving 7 bases not matched to a gene. The CDR3 covers 15 residues. Germline loops: CDR1 SGHVS, CDR2 FNYEAQ.

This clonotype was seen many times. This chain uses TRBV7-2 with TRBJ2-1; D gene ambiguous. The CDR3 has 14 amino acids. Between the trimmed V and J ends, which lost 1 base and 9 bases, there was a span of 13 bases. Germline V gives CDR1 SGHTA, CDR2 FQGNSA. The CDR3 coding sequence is TGTGCCAGCAGCTTAGTGGGTAGGGATATTGAGCAGTTCTTC. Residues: CASSLVGRDIEQFF.

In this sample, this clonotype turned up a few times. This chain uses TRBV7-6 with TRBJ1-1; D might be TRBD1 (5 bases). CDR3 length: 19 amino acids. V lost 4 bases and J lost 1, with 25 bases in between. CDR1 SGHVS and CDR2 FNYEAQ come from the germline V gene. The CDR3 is CASSWAPIGANPENTEAFF. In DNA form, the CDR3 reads TGTGCCAGCAGCTGGGCCCCCATCGGGGCAAATCCCGAGAACACTGAAGCTTTCTTT.

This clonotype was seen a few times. DNA for the CDR3: TGTGCCAGCAGTCAGCTGGCCCCAACTGATTTCTATGGCTACACCTTC. The encoded protein is CASSQLAPTDFYGYTF. The V gene is TRBV6-1, the J gene TRBJ1-2; D call uncertain. V gave up 5 bases and J gave up 4 bases, with 20 bases separating them. This CDR3 spans 16 amino acids. From germline, CDR1 is MNHNS and CDR2 SASEGT.

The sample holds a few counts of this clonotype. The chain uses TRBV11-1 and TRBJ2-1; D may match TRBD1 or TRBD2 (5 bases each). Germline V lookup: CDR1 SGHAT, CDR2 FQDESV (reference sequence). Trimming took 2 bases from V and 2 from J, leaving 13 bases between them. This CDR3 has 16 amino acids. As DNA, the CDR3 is TGTGCCAGCAGCTTAAGGGACGGCCGCACCTACAATGAGCAGTTCTTC. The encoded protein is CASSLRDGRTYNEQFF.

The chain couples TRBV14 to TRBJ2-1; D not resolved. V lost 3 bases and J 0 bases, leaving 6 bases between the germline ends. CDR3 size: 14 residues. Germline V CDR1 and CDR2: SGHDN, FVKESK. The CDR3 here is CASSQDVSYNEQFF. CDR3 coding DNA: TGTGCCAGCAGCCAGGACGTCTCCTACAATGAGCAGTTCTTC.

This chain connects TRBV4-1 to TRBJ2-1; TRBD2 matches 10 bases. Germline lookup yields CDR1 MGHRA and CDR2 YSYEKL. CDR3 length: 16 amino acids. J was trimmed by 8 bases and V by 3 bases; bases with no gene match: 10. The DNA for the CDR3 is TGCGCCAGCAGCCAGACCAGCGGGGGGGCCGTGGATGAGCAGTTCTTC. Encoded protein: CASSQTSGGAVDEQFF.

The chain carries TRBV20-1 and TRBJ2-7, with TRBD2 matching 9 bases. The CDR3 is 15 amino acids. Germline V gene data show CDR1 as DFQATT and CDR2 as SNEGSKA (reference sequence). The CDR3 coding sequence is TGCAGCGTACCAAAGCGGGGGGCCTATACCTACGAGCAGTACTTC. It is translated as CSVPKRGAYTYEQYF.

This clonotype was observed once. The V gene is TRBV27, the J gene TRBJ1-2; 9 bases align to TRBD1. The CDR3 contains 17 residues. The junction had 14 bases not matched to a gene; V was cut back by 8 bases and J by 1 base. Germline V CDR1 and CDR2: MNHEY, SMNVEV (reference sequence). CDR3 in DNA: TGTGCCAGCTCGTCCGGGACAGGGAGAATCCTTAACTATGGCTACACCTTC. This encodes CASSSGTGRILNYGYTF.

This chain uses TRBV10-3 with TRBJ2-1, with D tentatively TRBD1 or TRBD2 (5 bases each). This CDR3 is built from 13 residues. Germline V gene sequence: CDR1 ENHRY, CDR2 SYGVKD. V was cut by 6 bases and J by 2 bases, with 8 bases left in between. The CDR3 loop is CAISGDAYNEQFF. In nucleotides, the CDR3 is TGTGCCATCAGCGGGGACGCCTACAATGAGCAGTTCTTC.

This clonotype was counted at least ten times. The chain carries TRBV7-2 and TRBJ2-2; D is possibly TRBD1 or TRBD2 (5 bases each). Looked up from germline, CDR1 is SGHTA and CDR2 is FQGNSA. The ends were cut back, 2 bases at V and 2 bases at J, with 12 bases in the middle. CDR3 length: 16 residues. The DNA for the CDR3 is TGTGCCAGCAGCTTAAGGGACCCCGTAAACACCGGGGAGCTGTTTTTT. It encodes CASSLRDPVNTGELFF.

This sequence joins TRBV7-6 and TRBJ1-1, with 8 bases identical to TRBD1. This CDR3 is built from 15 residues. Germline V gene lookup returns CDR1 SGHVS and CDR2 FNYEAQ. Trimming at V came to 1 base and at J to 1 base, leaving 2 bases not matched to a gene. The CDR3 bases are TGTGCCAGCAGCTTAGTGGACAGGGCGAACACTGAAGCTTTCTTT. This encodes CASSLVDRANTEAFF. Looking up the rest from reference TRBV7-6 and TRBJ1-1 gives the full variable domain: GAGVSQSPRYKVTKRGQDVALRCDPISGHVSLYWYRQALGQGPEFLTYFNYEAQQDKSGLPNDRFSAERPEGSISTLTIQRTEQRDSAMYRCASSLVDRANTEAFFGQGTRLTVV.

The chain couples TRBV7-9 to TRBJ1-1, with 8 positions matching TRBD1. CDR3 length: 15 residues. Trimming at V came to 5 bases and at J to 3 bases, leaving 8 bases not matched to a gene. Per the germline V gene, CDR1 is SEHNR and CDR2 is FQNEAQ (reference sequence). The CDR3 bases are TGTGCCAGCAGCCGGCCAGGGGGCGGGGACACTGAAGCTTTCTTT. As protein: CASSRPGGGDTEAFF. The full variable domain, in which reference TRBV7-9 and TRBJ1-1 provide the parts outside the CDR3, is DTGVSQNPRHKITKRGQNVTFRCDPISEHNRLYWYRQTLGQGPEFLTYFQNEAQLEKSRLLSDRFSAERPKGSFSTLEIQRTEQGDSAMYLCASSRPGGGDTEAFFGQGTRLTVV.

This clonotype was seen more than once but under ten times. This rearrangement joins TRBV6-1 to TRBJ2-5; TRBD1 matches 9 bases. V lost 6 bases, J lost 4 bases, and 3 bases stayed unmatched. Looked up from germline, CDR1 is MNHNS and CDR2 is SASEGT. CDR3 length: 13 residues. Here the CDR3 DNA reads TGTGCCAGCAGCACAGGGGGCTCAGAGACCCAGTACTTC. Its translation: CASSTGGSETQYF.

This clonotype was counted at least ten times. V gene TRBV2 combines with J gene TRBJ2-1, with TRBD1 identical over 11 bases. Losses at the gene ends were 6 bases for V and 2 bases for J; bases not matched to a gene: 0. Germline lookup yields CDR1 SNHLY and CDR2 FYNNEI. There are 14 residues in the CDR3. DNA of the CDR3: TGTGCCAGCAGGGACAGGGGGCCCTACAATGAGCAGTTCTTC. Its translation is CASRDRGPYNEQFF. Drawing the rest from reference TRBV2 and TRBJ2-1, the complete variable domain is EPEVTQTPSHQVTQMGQEVILRCVPISNHLYFYWYRQILGQKVEFLVSFYNNEISEKSEIFDDQFSVERPDGSNFTLKIRSTKLEDSAMYFCASRDRGPYNEQFFGPGTRLTVL.

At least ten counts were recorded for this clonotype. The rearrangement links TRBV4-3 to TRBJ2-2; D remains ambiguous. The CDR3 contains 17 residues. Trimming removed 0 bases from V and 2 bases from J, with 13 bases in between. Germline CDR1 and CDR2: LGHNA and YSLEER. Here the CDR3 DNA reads TGCGCCAGCAGCCAAGATAGGGCGGCTGCTAACACCGGGGAGCTGTTTTTT. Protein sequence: CASSQDRAAANTGELFF.

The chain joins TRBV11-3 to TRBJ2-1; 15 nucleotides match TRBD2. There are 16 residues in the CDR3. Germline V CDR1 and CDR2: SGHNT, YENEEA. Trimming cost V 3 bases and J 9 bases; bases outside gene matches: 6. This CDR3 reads CASSLGTSGGRVEQFF. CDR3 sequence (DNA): TGTGCCAGCAGCTTGGGGACTAGCGGGGGGCGGGTTGAGCAGTTCTTC.

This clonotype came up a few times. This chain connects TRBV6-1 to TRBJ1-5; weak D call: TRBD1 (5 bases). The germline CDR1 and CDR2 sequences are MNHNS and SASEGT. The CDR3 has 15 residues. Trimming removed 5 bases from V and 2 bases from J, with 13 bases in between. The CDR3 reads CASSQPGLGNQPQHF. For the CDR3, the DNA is TGTGCCAGCAGTCAGCCAGGGTTAGGCAATCAGCCCCAGCATTTT.

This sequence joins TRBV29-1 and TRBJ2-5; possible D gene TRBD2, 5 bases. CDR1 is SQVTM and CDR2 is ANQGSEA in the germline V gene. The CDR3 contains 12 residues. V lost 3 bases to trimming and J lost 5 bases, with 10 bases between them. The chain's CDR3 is CSVDHRGETQYF. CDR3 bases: TGCAGCGTTGATCACAGAGGGGAGACCCAGTACTTC.